This T cell receptor (beta chain) emerged from a study of CD8 T cells in Susac syndrome. Reverse transcription of roughly 0.5 to 1 ug RNA was carried out with random hexamers. Multiplex PCR with immunoSEQ amplified the TCR beta CDR3 across 54 Vbeta and 13 Jbeta. TCRdb reprocessed the immunoSEQ multiplex PCR reads with MiXCR, giving one entry per CDR3 protein. This sample has roughly 150,000 distinct CDR3 sequences, with approximately 96% found just once. Germline values: CDR1 SEHNR, CDR2 FQNEAQ (reference sequence). The CDR3 runs to 16 residues. Trimming took 5 bases from V and 0 from J; bases not matched to a gene: 7. In blood CD8+ and CD4+ T cells, TCR beta underwent sequencing. It was treatment-naive patients with stable or active relapsing-remitting disease who made up the multiple sclerosis controls. Negative isolation yielded CD8+ and CD4+ T cells; FACS enriched TEMRA cells.

This sequence was found in a human donor with multiple sclerosis. The V and J genes are TRBV7-9 and TRBJ2-5; the match to TRBD1 covers 9 bases. The sequenced sample consisted of CD8+ T cells from PBMCs. The CDR3 nucleotides are TGTGCCAGCAGCGATCAGACAGGGGGTTACCAAGAGACCCAGTACTTC. Translation gives CASSDQTGGYQETQYF.